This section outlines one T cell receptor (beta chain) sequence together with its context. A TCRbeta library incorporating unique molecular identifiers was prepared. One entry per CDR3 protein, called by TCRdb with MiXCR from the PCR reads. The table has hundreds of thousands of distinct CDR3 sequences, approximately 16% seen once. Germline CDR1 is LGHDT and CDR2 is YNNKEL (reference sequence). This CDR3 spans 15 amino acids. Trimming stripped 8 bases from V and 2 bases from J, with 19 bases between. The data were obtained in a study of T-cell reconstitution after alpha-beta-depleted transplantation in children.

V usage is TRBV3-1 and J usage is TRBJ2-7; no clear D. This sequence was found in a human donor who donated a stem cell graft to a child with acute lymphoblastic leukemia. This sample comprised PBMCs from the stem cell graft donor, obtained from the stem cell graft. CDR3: CASSVLDAGTYEQYF. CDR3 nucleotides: TGTGCCAGCTCCGTATTAGATGCAGGTACCTACGAGCAGTACTTC.